The rows below give T cell receptor beta chains drawn from one sample of a study of T-cell reconstitution after alpha-beta-depleted transplantation in children. TCRdb called the PCR reads again in MiXCR, with one record for every CDR3 protein. The sample has 250,000 to 400,000 distinct CDR3 sequences; around 20% are singletons. Sequenced material: PBMCs, mostly from graft donor cells, taken 180 days after TCRalphabeta/CD19-depleted stem cell transplant. The receptor source for this set is a male patient aged 10 to 17 who had a stem cell transplant for acute lymphoblastic leukemia, so the T cells may come from the graft donor. Both conserved end residues are part of each CDR3. Fields, in order: J gene, V gene, clone size, CDR3 protein. Only part of the rows carry a size: once, few, many, or a class if the clone is expanded.

TRBJ1-5	TRBV6-5	few	CASSYRVNSNQPQHF
TRBJ1-1	TRBV5-6	few	CASSFPRGVGSTEAFF
TRBJ2-1	TRBV5-1	.	CASSFQGLVFGEQFF
TRBJ2-5	TRBV11-3	few	CASSLQGIQETQYF
TRBJ1-2	TRBV30	.	CAWGGQGFDGDTF
TRBJ2-7	TRBV5-1	many	CASSLGPSSSYEQYF
TRBJ2-5	TRBV5-4	.	CASSLVGSGLIGETQYF
TRBJ2-5	TRBV7-2	few	CASRQHVGLAGPTPHKETQYF
TRBJ2-3	TRBV5-1	few	CASSYTLAGVSDTQYF
TRBJ2-4	TRBV6-2/TRBV6-3	many	CASRSGTGSQIALAKNIQYF
TRBJ2-7	TRBV12-3/TRBV12-4	many	CASSLVGSGILYEQYF
TRBJ2-5	TRBV20-1	.	CSASHGTVQETQYF
TRBJ2-2	TRBV27	few	CASSLDLRFSGELFF
TRBJ2-7	TRBV20-1	.	CSASGGEQYF
TRBJ1-2	TRBV5-5	few	CASSLFGQGAYGYTF
TRBJ1-1	TRBV18	few	CASSAGTGGVRF
TRBJ2-1	TRBV4-1	.	CASSPHPFLAGDGREQFF
TRBJ2-4	TRBV11-2	few	CASSLLGTAQSLAKNIQYF
TRBJ2-6	TRBV7-9	.	CASSPRVDGANVLTF
TRBJ1-1	TRBV6-1	.	CATRVMNTEAFF
TRBJ2-5	TRBV18	few	CASSAGTGTETQYF
TRBJ2-1	TRBV7-9	.	CASSSSLAGGPSNEQFF
TRBJ2-3	TRBV6-2/TRBV6-3	many	CASSYSRGADTQYF
TRBJ2-7	TRBV11-3	.	CASSLGLTLYEQYF
TRBJ2-1	TRBV5-1	.	CASSLGWLSSYNEQFF
TRBJ2-2	TRBV12-3/TRBV12-4	few	CASISGMNTGELFF
TRBJ1-1	TRBV5-1	.	CASSQGNEAFF
TRBJ1-1	TRBV5-1	.	CASRPKSGTEAFF
TRBJ2-5	TRBV11-2	few	CASSVMPTGYGETQYF